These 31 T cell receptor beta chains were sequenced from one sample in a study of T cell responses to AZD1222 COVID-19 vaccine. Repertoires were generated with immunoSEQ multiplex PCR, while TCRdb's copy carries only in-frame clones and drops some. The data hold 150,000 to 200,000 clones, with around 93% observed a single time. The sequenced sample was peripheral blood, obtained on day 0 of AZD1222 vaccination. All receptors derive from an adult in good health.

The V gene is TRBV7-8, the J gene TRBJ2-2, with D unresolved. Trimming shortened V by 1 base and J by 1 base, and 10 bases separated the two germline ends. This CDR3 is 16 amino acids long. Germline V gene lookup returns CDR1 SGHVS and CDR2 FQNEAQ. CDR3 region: CASSLGSVGNTGELFF. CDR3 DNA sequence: TGTGCCAGCAGCTTAGGATCGGTTGGGAACACCGGGGAGCTGTTTTTT. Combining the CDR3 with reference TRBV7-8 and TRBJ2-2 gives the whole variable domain GAGVSQSPRYKVAKRGQDVALRCDPISGHVSLFWYQQALGQGPEFLTYFQNEAQLDKSGLPSDRFFAERPEGSVSTLKIQRTQQEDSAVYLCASSLGSVGNTGELFFGEGSRLTVL.

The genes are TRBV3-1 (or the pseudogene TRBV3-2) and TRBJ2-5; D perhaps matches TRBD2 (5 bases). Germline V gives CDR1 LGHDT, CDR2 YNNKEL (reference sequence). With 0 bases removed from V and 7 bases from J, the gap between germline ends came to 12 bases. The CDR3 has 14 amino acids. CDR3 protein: CASSQDQGRGTQYF. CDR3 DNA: TGTGCCAGCAGCCAAGATCAAGGGAGAGGGACCCAGTACTTC.

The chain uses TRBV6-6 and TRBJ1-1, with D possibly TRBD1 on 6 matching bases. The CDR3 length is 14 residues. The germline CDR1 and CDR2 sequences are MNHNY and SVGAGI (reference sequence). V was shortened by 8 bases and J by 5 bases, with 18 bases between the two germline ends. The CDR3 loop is CASSLQGALTEAFF. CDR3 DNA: TGTGCCAGCTCGTTACAGGGTGCATTGACTGAAGCTTTCTTT.

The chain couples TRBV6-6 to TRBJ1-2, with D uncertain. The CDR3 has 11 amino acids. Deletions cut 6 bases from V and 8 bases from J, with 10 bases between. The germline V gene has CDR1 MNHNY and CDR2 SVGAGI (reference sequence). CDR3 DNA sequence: TGTGCCAGCAGCTCTCCTCCGGGCTACACCTTC. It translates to CASSSPPGYTF.

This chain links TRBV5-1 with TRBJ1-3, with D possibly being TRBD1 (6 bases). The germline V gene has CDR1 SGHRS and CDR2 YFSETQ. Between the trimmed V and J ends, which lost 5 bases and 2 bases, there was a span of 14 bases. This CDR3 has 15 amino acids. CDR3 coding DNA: TGCGCCAGCAGTCAGGAAGGGGGAACTGGAAACACCATATATTTT. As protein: CASSQEGGTGNTIYF.

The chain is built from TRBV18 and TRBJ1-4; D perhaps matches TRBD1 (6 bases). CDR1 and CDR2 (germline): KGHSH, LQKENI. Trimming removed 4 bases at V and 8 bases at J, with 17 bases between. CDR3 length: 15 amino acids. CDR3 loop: CASSQIQGIREKLFF. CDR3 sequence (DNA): TGTGCCAGCTCACAGATACAGGGTATAAGAGAAAAACTGTTTTTT.

The CDR3 DNA reads TGTGCCAGCAGCCGACAACAGGGGGGCTATAATTCACCCCTCCACTTT. Translating it yields CASSRQQGGYNSPLHF. This rearrangement joins TRBV3-1 (or the pseudogene TRBV3-2) to TRBJ1-6; 8 bases are shared with TRBD1. The length of the CDR3 is 16 residues. V dropped 4 bases and J dropped 3; count of bases not matched to a gene: 5. The germline CDR1 and CDR2 sequences are LGHDT and YNNKEL (reference sequence).

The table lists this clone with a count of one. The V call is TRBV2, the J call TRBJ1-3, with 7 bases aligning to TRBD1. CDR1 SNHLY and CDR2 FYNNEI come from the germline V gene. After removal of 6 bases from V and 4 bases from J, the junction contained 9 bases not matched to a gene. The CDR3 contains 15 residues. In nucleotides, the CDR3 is TGTGCCAGCAGCCAACAGGGGATCGCGGGAAACACCATATATTTT. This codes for CASSQQGIAGNTIYF.

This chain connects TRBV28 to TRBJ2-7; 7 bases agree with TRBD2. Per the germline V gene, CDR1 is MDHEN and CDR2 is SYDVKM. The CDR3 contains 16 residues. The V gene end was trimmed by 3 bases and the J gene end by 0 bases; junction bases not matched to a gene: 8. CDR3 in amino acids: CASSLFASGSSYEQYF. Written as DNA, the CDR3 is TGTGCCAGCAGTTTGTTCGCTAGCGGTAGCTCCTACGAGCAGTACTTC.

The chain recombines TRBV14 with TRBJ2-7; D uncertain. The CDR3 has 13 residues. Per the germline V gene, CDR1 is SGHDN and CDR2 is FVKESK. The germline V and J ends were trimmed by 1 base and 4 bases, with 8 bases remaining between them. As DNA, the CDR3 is TGTGCCAGCAGCCAAGGATTAGGATACGAGCAGTACTTC. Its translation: CASSQGLGYEQYF.

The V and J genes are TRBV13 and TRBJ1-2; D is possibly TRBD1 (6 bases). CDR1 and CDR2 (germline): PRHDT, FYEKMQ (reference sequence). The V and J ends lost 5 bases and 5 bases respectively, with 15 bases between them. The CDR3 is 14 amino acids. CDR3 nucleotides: TGTGCCAGCAGCCCCAGGACAGCCCCTTATGGCTACACCTTC. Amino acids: CASSPRTAPYGYTF. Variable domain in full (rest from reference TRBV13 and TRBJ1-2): AAGVIQSPRHLIKEKRETATLKCYPIPRHDTVYWYQQGPGQDPQFLISFYEKMQSDKGSIPDRFSAQQFSDYHSELNMSSLELGDSALYFCASSPRTAPYGYTFGSGTRLTVV.

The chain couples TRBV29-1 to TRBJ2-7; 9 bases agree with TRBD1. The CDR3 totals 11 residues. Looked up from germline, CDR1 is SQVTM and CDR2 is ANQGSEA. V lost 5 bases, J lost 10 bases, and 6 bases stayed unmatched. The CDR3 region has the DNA TGCAGCGTTCGGGACAGGGCATTACAGTACTTC. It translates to CSVRDRALQYF.

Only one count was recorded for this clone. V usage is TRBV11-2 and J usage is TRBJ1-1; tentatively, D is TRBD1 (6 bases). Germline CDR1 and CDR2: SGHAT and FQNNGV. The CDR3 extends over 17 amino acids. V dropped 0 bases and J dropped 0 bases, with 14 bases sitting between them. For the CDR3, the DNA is TGTGCCAGCAGCTTAGAATTAGGGGGGTCTATGAACACTGAAGCTTTCTTT. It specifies CASSLELGGSMNTEAFF.

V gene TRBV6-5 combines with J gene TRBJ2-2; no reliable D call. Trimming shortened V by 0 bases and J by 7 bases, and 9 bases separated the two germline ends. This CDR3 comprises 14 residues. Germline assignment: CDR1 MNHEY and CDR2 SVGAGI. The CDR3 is CASSYSRVFGELFF. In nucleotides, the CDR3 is TGTGCCAGCAGTTACTCTAGGGTTTTCGGGGAGCTGTTTTTT.

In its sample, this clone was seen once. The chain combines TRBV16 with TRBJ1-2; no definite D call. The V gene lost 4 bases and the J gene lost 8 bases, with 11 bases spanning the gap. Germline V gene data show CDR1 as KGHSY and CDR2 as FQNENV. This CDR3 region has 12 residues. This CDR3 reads CASSPRNWGYTF. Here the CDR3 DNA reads TGTGCCAGCAGCCCCAGGAACTGGGGCTACACCTTC.

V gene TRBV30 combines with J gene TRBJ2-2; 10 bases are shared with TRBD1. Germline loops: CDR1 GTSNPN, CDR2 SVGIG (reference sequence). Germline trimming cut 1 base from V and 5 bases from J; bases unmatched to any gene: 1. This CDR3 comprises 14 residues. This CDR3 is CAWSGTGGTGELFF. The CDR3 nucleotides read TGTGCCTGGAGTGGGACAGGGGGAACCGGGGAGCTGTTTTTT.

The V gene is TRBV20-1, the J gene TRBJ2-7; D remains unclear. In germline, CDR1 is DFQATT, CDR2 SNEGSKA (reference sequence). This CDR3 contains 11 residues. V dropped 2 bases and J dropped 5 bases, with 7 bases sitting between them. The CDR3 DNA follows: TGCAGTGCTAGACTAGACCACGAGCAGTACTTC. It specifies CSARLDHEQYF.

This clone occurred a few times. In DNA, the CDR3 is TGTGCCATCAGTGACTATAGCGCAGATACGCAGTATTTT. Translated: CAISDYSADTQYF. This chain uses TRBV10-3 with TRBJ2-3; weak D call: TRBD2 (5 bases). The germline CDR1 and CDR2 sequences are ENHRY and SYGVKD. CDR3 length: 13 residues. V was cut by 3 bases and J by 4 bases, with 8 bases left in between.

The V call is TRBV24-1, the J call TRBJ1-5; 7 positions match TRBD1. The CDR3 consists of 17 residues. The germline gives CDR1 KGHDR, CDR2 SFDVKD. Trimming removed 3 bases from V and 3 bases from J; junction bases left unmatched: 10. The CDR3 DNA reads TGTGCCACCAGTGATGCCGACCCGGGACAGCACAATCAGCCCCAGCATTTT. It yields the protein CATSDADPGQHNQPQHF.

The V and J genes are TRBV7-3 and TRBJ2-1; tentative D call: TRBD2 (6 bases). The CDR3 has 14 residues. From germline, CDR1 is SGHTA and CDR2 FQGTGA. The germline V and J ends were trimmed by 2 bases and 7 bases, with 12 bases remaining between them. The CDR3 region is CASSLAGGGNEQFF. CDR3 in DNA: TGTGCCAGCAGCTTAGCCGGGGGAGGTAATGAGCAGTTCTTC.

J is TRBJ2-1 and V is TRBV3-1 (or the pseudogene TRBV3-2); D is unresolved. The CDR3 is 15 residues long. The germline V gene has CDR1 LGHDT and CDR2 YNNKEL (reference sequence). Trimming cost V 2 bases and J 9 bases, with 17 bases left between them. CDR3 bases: TGTGCCAGCAGCCAAAGGCCCGACCAGGAGCGTGAGCAGTTCTTC. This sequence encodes CASSQRPDQEREQFF.

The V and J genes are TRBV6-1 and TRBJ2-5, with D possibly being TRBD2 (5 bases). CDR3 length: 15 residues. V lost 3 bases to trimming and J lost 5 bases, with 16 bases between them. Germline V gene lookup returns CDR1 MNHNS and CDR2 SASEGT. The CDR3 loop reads CASSDRGRLEETQYF. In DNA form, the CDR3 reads TGTGCCAGCAGTGATCGGGGAAGATTGGAGGAGACCCAGTACTTC.

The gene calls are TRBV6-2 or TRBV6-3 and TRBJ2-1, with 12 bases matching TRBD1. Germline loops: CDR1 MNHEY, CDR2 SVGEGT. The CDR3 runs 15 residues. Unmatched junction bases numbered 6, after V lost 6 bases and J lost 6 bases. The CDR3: CASSSGQGAINEQFF. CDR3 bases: TGTGCCAGCAGCTCGGGACAGGGGGCGATCAATGAGCAGTTCTTC.

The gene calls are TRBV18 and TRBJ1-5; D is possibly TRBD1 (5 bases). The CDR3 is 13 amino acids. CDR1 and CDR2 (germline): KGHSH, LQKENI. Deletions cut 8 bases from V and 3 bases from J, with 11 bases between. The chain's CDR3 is CASHETVNQPQHF. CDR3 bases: TGTGCCAGCCACGAGACAGTCAATCAGCCCCAGCATTTT. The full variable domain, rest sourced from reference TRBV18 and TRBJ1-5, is NAGVMQNPRHLVRRRGQEARLRCSPMKGHSHVYWYRQLPEEGLKFMVYLQKENIIDESGMPKERFSAEFPKEGPSILRIQQVVRGDSAAYFCASHETVNQPQHFGDGTRLSIL.

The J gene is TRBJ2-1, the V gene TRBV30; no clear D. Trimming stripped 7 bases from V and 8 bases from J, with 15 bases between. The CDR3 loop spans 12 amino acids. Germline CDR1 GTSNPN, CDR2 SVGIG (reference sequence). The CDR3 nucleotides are TGTGCCTTTATGCCCGGGCTACATGAGCAGTTCTTC. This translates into CAFMPGLHEQFF.

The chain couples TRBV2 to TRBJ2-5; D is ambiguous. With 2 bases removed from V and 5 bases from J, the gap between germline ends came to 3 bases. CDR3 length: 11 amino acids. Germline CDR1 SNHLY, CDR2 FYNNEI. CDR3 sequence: CASSERETQYF. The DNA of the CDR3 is TGTGCCAGCAGTGAACGGGAGACCCAGTACTTC.

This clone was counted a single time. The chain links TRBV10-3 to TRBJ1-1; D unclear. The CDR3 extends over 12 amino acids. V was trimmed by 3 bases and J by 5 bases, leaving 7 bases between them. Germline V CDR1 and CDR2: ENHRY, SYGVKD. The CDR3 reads CAISETGTEAFF. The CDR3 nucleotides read TGTGCCATCAGTGAAACGGGTACTGAAGCTTTCTTT.

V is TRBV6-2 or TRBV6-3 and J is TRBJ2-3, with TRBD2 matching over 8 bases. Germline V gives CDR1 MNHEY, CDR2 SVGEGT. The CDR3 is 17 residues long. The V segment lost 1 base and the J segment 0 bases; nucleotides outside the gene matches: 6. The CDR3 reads CASSYLERGSSTDTQYF. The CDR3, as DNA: TGTGCCAGCAGTTACTTAGAGCGGGGGTCTAGCACAGATACGCAGTATTTT.

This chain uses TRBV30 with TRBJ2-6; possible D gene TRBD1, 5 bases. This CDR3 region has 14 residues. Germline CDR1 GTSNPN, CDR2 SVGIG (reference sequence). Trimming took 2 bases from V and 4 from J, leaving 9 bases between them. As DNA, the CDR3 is TGTGCCTGGAGTCAAGGGGTAGGGGCCAACGTCCTGACTTTC. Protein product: CAWSQGVGANVLTF.

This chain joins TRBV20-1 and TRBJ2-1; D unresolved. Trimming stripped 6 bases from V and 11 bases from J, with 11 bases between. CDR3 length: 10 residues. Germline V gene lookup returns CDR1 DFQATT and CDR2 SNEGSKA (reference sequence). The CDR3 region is CSASSYQQFF. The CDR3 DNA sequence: TGCAGTGCAAGCTCTTACCAGCAGTTCTTC.

CDR3 coding DNA: TGTGCCAGTGGACAGACAGCGGGAAACACTGAAGCTTTCTTT. Residues: CASGQTAGNTEAFF. This chain joins TRBV19 and TRBJ1-1, with D tentatively TRBD1 (6 bases). Trimming shortened V by 8 bases and J by 2 bases, and 15 bases separated the two germline ends. The CDR3 loop spans 14 amino acids. The germline gives CDR1 LNHDA, CDR2 SQIVND (reference sequence). Full variable domain (outside the CDR3, taken from reference TRBV19 and TRBJ1-1): DGGITQSPKYLFRKEGQNVTLSCEQNLNHDAMYWYRQDPGQGLRLIYYSQIVNDFQKGDIAEGYSVSREKKESFPLTVTSAQKNPTAFYLCASGQTAGNTEAFFGQGTRLTVV.